What follows is one T cell receptor (beta chain) and its context. Its antigen is undetermined. Germline V gene lookup returns CDR1 SGHRS and CDR2 YFSETQ. The CDR3 has 17 residues. Between the trimmed V and J ends, which lost 0 bases and 4 bases, there was a span of 18 bases. This record comes from a study of cytomegalovirus exposure and HLA in healthy donors. Study-level results: Available immune exposure information was restricted to CMV serostatus only. Sequencing artifact likely explains a cluster of highly shared sequence variants.

Primers for the PCR totalled 60 Vbeta and 13 Jbeta. Sequencing used immunoSEQ multiplex PCR; TCRdb keeps in-frame clones, though not all of them. The table records 200,000 or so clones, approximately 80% of them present only once. The sequenced material came from PBMCs. The V and J genes are TRBV5-1 and TRBJ2-3; D might be TRBD1 (5 bases). This TCR was recovered from a woman under 40 in good health and CMV-seropositive. In DNA form, the CDR3 reads TGCGCCAGCAGCTTGGTTCTGGGGTTGGGGCCCGCAGATACGCAGTATTTT. Protein: CASSLVLGLGPADTQYF.